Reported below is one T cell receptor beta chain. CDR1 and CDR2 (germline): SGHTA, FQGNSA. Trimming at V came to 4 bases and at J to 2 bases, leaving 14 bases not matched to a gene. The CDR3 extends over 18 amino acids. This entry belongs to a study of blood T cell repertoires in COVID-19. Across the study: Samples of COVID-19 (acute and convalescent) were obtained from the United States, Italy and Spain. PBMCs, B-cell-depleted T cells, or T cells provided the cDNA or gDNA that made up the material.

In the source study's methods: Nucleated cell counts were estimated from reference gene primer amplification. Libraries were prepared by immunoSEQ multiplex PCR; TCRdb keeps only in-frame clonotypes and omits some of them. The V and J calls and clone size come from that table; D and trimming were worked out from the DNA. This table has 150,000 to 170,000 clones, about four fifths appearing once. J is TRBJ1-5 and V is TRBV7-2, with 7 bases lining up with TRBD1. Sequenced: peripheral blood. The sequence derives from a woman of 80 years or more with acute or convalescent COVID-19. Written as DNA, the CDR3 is TGTGCCAGCAGCTCACAGGGGCCTCCCTTTGTGGGCAATCAGCCCCAGCATTTT. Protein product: CASSSQGPPFVGNQPQHF. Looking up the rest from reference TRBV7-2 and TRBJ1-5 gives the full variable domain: GAGVSQSPSNKVTEKGKDVELRCDPISGHTALYWYRQSLGQGLEFLIYFQGNSAPDKSGLPSDRFSAERTGGSVSTLTIQRTQQEDSAVYLCASSSQGPPFVGNQPQHFGDGTRLSIL.